The rows below give T cell receptor beta chains drawn from one sample of a study of radiotherapy plus CTLA-4 blockade in lung cancer. Sequenced by immunoSEQ multiplex PCR; TCRdb stores in-frame clones only, minus some. The sample shows 53,000 or so clones, around 88% of them seen only once. The sample consisted of peripheral blood, taken from a patient treated with radiotherapy plus ipilimumab. The receptor source for this set is a human donor with non-small cell lung cancer that progressed on radiotherapy plus ipilimumab. Some clones in this sample may be carry-over from other donors' samples. Both conserved end residues are part of each CDR3. The D gene is left open where the match is weak. Clone size is not always given. Where it is, it says once, few, many or a class for expanded clones.

TGTGCCAGCAGCTTAGGGACTAGCGGGAGGGGGGCAGATACGCAGTATTTT	CASSLGTSGRGADTQYF	-	TRBV7-2	TRBJ2-3	TRBD2
TGTGCCACCAGCAGGGTTGAATTTAGGGCTAGCGGCTACACCTTC	CATSRVEFRASGYTF	few	TRBV15	TRBJ1-2	-
TGCGCCAGCAGCTTCTGGGCAGGGCGAGATGATGGCTACACCTTC	CASSFWAGRDDGYTF	-	TRBV5-1	TRBJ1-2	-
TGCGCCAGCAGAAGTGGCAGCGATCAAGAGACCCAGTACTTC	CASRSGSDQETQYF	-	TRBV5-1	TRBJ2-5	-
TGTGCCAGCAGGTCGGTGGGGCCTAACACTGAAGCTTTCTTT	CASRSVGPNTEAFF	-	TRBV27	TRBJ1-1	-
TGTGCCTTGTTCAGCGGCGGGAGCGATACGCAGTATTTT	CALFSGGSDTQYF	-	TRBV30	TRBJ2-3	TRBD2
TGTGCCAGCACCGAGGGGCTAGCGGGGTTCTACGAGCAGTACTTC	CASTEGLAGFYEQYF	-	TRBV6-1	TRBJ2-7	TRBD2
TGTGCCAGCAGTGGACTAGCGGGAGCGGGTGAGCAGTACTTC	CASSGLAGAGEQYF	once	TRBV6-5	TRBJ2-7	TRBD2
TGTGCCAGCAGCGTAGCCCCGGACTCAGAAGCAGATACGCAGTATTTT	CASSVAPDSEADTQYF	-	TRBV9	TRBJ2-3	-
TGTGCCAGCAGTGTTTTACCGGGACAGGGGTTTGGGGAGCAGTACTTC	CASSVLPGQGFGEQYF	few	TRBV2	TRBJ2-7	TRBD1
TGTGCCATCAGTGAAGACAGGGCTGCTGAAGCTTTCTTT	CAISEDRAAEAFF	-	TRBV10-3	TRBJ1-1	TRBD1
TGCAGCGTTCTAGGGGAGGGGCCCGGGGAGCTGTTTTTT	CSVLGEGPGELFF	-	TRBV29-1	TRBJ2-2	TRBD2
TGCGCCAGCAGCCAAGATGATTTAGCGGGAGCCTACAATGAGCAGTTCTTC	CASSQDDLAGAYNEQFF	-	TRBV4-1	TRBJ2-1	TRBD2
TGTGCCAGCAGTGATTTAGCCGGAAACAAAGAGACCCAGTACTTC	CASSDLAGNKETQYF	-	TRBV2	TRBJ2-5	-
TGTGCCAGCAGCTCTGGGACCGGGACAGCGTACTTC	CASSSGTGTAYF	-	TRBV11-2	TRBJ2-5	TRBD1
TGTGCCAGCAGCTTAGAAAGGACAGTAACAGATACGCAGTATTTT	CASSLERTVTDTQYF	-	TRBV7-9	TRBJ2-3	-
TGTGCCTGGACAGGATCGGGAAACACCATATATTTT	CAWTGSGNTIYF	-	TRBV30	TRBJ1-3	-
TGTGCCAGCTCACCTTCGACGAGGGAGCAGTACTTC	CASSPSTREQYF	-	TRBV18	TRBJ2-7	-
TGCGCCAGCAGCTTACAGTCGGGGGTCGAGCAGTTCTTC	CASSLQSGVEQFF	-	TRBV5-1	TRBJ2-1	-
TGCAGCGTTGAAAGAGATGCGGAGGTTAGGGAGACCCAGTACTTC	CSVERDAEVRETQYF	-	TRBV29-1	TRBJ2-5	-
TGTGCCAGCAGCGCAGCTGGGCAGGGGACTGAAGCTTTCTTT	CASSAAGQGTEAFF	-	TRBV9	TRBJ1-1	-
TGTGCCAGCAGCTTAAGGGGTACGGACACCATATATTTT	CASSLRGTDTIYF	-	TRBV13	TRBJ1-3	-
TGTGCCAGCAGTTCAACCCCGGGACAGGGGATGAGTGGCTACACCTTC	CASSSTPGQGMSGYTF	-	TRBV6-5	TRBJ1-2	TRBD1
TGTGCTAGTGGTTTGGTAGTCAGGGGGCTGTCTAATTCACCCCTCCACTTT	CASGLVVRGLSNSPLHF	-	TRBV12-5	TRBJ1-6	TRBD1
TGTGCCAGTAGTATTTGGACAGGGAATAGCAATCAGCCCCAGCATTTT	CASSIWTGNSNQPQHF	-	TRBV19	TRBJ1-5	TRBD1
TGTGCCAGCAGCTTAGACGGGGATCTCGGGCAGTACTTC	CASSLDGDLGQYF	-	TRBV11-3	TRBJ2-7	-
TGTGCCAGCACTCGAGCCGGGACAGGGGGCAATGGCTACACCTTC	CASTRAGTGGNGYTF	-	TRBV6-1	TRBJ1-2	TRBD1
TGCGCCAGCAGCGCGGGACAGGGGGCGCAGATCTATGGCTACACCTTC	CASSAGQGAQIYGYTF	-	TRBV5-1	TRBJ1-2	TRBD1
TGTGCCAGCAGCCCCCTGGACAGGGACTACGAGCAGTACTTC	CASSPLDRDYEQYF	few	TRBV7-8	TRBJ2-7	TRBD1
TGCGCCAGCAGCAGGGGGCGGAGTGAAAAACTGTTTTTT	CASSRGRSEKLFF	-	TRBV5-1	TRBJ1-4	TRBD1
TGTGCCAGCCGTGACAGGATCTCTGGAAACACCATATATTTT	CASRDRISGNTIYF	-	TRBV6-5	TRBJ1-3	-
TGTGCCAGCACTGCAGGGGGAACGGCCTCCTACGAGCAGTACTTC	CASTAGGTASYEQYF	once	TRBV2	TRBJ2-7	TRBD1
TGTGCCAGCAGTTACGGAGACACAGATACGCAGTATTTT	CASSYGDTDTQYF	-	TRBV6-5	TRBJ2-3	-
TGTGCCTGGGAGGGCGAGCGGGGGGTAGTTTTATACAATGAGCAGTTCTTC	CAWEGERGVVLYNEQFF	-	TRBV30	TRBJ2-1	TRBD2
TGTGCCAGCAGCCCAAGCGCAGTATACAATGAGCAGTTCTTC	CASSPSAVYNEQFF	once	TRBV6-5	TRBJ2-1	-
TGTGCCTGGAGTGTATTATGGGGCCTCGAAGCTTTCTTT	CAWSVLWGLEAFF	-	TRBV30	TRBJ1-1	-
TGTGCCAGTAGTATCAGAGGGGGCGGTGGCTACACCTTC	CASSIRGGGGYTF	few	TRBV19	TRBJ1-2	TRBD1
TGTGCCTGGACGGTGGCGGGGGGGACCTACAATGAGCAGTTCTTC	CAWTVAGGTYNEQFF	-	TRBV30	TRBJ2-1	TRBD2
TGTGCCAGCAGCCACGACAGCTCGTATCAGCCCCAGCATTTT	CASSHDSSYQPQHF	-	TRBV6-6	TRBJ1-5	-
TGTGCCAGCAGCTTATTTGCGGGGGGCAGAGATACGCAGTATTTT	CASSLFAGGRDTQYF	many	TRBV7-2	TRBJ2-3	TRBD2
TGTGCCAGCAGCACGGACGGGACTAGCGCAGATACGCAGTATTTT	CASSTDGTSADTQYF	-	TRBV7-2	TRBJ2-3	TRBD2
TGTGCCAGCAGCGTAGGACAGCTCGATACGCAGTATTTT	CASSVGQLDTQYF	-	TRBV9	TRBJ2-3	-
TGTGCCAGCAGCTTATTTCTAGCGGGGGGCCCGAACACCGGGGAGCTGTTTTTT	CASSLFLAGGPNTGELFF	-	TRBV7-3	TRBJ2-2	TRBD2
TGTGCCAGCAGCCCTACCCGGGTCACAGATACGCAGTATTTT	CASSPTRVTDTQYF	-	TRBV7-8	TRBJ2-3	-
TGTGCCAGCAGTTCATCATTTACAGGGGGAACTGAAGCTTTCTTT	CASSSSFTGGTEAFF	-	TRBV6-1	TRBJ1-1	TRBD1
TGTGCCATCACCCGGACACAAGGAGATTCACCCCTCCACTTT	CAITRTQGDSPLHF	-	TRBV10-3	TRBJ1-6	-
TGTGCCAGCTCACTAGCTCGGAAGGAGCTCCTGAACACTGAAGCTTTCTTT	CASSLARKELLNTEAFF	-	TRBV18	TRBJ1-1	-
TGTGCCAGCAGCGTAAAAGCGTCGAGCTCCTACGAGCAGTACTTC	CASSVKASSSYEQYF	-	TRBV9	TRBJ2-7	-
TGTGCCAGGGGAACCGAGATCGGGGTTCCCTACGAGCAGTACTTC	CARGTEIGVPYEQYF	-	TRBV9	TRBJ2-7	-
TGCGCCAGCAGCTTAACAGCGGAGAGCACCGGGGAGCTGTTTTTT	CASSLTAESTGELFF	-	TRBV5-1	TRBJ2-2	-
TGTGCCAGCTCACCACAAGCAGGCTACGAGCAGTACTTC	CASSPQAGYEQYF	-	TRBV18	TRBJ2-7	-
TGCGCCAGCAGCCCGGGACTGACCTCCTACGAGCAGTACTTC	CASSPGLTSYEQYF	-	TRBV5-1	TRBJ2-7	-
TGTGCCTTCACCCGGGACAGGGGGGCAAATCAGCCCCAGCATTTT	CAFTRDRGANQPQHF	few	TRBV30	TRBJ1-5	TRBD1
TGTGCCAGCAGTGAAGTTCTCAACTATGGCTACACCTTC	CASSEVLNYGYTF	-	TRBV2	TRBJ1-2	-